This entry concerns a single TCR beta chain. The target antigen is unknown. One entry per CDR3 protein results from TCRdb running MiXCR on the RT-PCR reads. The table records around 320,000 distinct CDR3 sequences, about 20% of them present only once. The data stem from a study of response to subunit inactivated influenza vaccine. Study conclusions and caveats: Authors suggested seasonal influenza vaccinations each recruit few new T cells.

Per germline, CDR1 DFQATT and CDR2 SNEGSKA (reference sequence). V shed 1 base and J shed 3 bases, with 12 bases lying between them. This CDR3 contains 14 residues. This TCR came from a man aged 50 to 69 who received an inactivated influenza vaccine. The specimen was PBMCs from blood, collected approximately 20 months after vaccination. This rearrangement joins TRBV20-1 to TRBJ2-5; D is possibly TRBD1 (6 bases). The CDR3 region has the DNA TGCAGTGCTAGAGCCACGGACAGCAAAGAGACCCAGTACTTC. Its translation is CSARATDSKETQYF.